The 31 T cell receptor beta chains in this list originate from one sample, sequenced in a study of blood T cell repertoires in COVID-19. The data were produced by immunoSEQ multiplex PCR, yet TCRdb's version contains in-frame clones alone and is incomplete. Found here are 240,000 or so clones, roughly 86% of them singletons; the top ten hold around 2%. Material for sequencing was PBMCs or T cells enriched from blood (not recorded which). These TCRs come from a woman in her 50s who had recovered from COVID-19.

The chain employs TRBV11-3 and TRBJ1-1; TRBD1 matches 8 bases. V trimming: 7 bases; J trimming: 1 base; junction bases outside the gene matches: 5. The CDR3 spans 14 residues. CDR1 is SGHNT and CDR2 is YENEEA in the germline V gene. CDR3 DNA: TGTGCCAGCACCCCTGGACAGGGGAACACTGAAGCTTTCTTT. Its protein product is CASTPGQGNTEAFF.

The V gene is TRBV28, the J gene TRBJ2-7, with 10 bases identical to TRBD2. The CDR3 contains 15 residues. Germline V gene lookup returns CDR1 MDHEN and CDR2 SYDVKM. V was clipped by 3 bases and J by 4 bases; unmatched bases: 6. Written as DNA, the CDR3 is TGTGCCAGCAGTTTCAGGCTAGCGGGAGATTACGAGCAGTACTTC. Protein: CASSFRLAGDYEQYF.

The chain's CDR3 is CASSLALYGGAYEQYF. CDR3 nucleotide sequence: TGTGCCAGCAGCTTAGCCCTCTACGGGGGGGCCTACGAGCAGTACTTC. The chain is built from TRBV7-2 and TRBJ2-7; 8 bases are shared with TRBD2. Germline V gives CDR1 SGHTA, CDR2 FQGNSA. CDR3 length equals 16 residues. The ends lost 0 bases at V and 2 bases at J; junction bases unmatched: 6.

This clone was observed once. CDR3 sequence (DNA): TGTGCCAGCAGCCCCACGTTTCCCCGGGAGAGCTCCTACAATGAGCAGTTCTTC. It translates to CASSPTFPRESSYNEQFF. The rearrangement joins TRBV11-3 to TRBJ2-1, with a weak D call TRBD2 (6 bases). This CDR3 has 18 residues. CDR1 is SGHNT and CDR2 is YENEEA in the germline V gene. V lost 5 bases to trimming and J lost 0 bases, with 20 bases between them.

V and J are TRBV30 and TRBJ2-1; 14 bases fit TRBD2. With V trimmed by 4 bases and J by 4 bases, 6 bases remained unmatched. The CDR3 loop spans 16 amino acids. Germline loops: CDR1 GTSNPN, CDR2 SVGIG (reference sequence). Here the CDR3 reads CAWKWGLAGEYNEQFF. In DNA form, the CDR3 reads TGTGCCTGGAAGTGGGGACTAGCGGGAGAGTACAATGAGCAGTTCTTC.

The V call is TRBV11-2, the J call TRBJ1-5, with 11 positions matching TRBD1. This CDR3 spans 15 amino acids. Germline CDR1 and CDR2: SGHAT and FQNNGV. J gave up 6 bases and V 5 bases, and 6 bases lay outside the gene matches. CDR3 DNA: TGTGCCAGCAGCGGGGGGACAGGGGGAATTCAGCCCCAGCATTTT. Protein: CASSGGTGGIQPQHF.

The V gene is TRBV6-5, the J gene TRBJ2-2; 7 nucleotides align to TRBD2. The V gene's germline CDR1 is MNHEY and CDR2 SVGAGI. This CDR3 has 15 amino acids. The junction had 7 bases not matched to a gene; V was cut back by 7 bases and J by 2 bases. The CDR3 reads CASKDLAVNTGELFF. DNA for the CDR3: TGTGCCAGCAAAGACCTAGCGGTAAACACCGGGGAGCTGTTTTTT.

The V and J genes are TRBV7-9 and TRBJ2-1, with D possibly TRBD2 on 6 matching bases. Trimming pared 8 bases from V and 3 bases from J, leaving 14 bases between. CDR3 length: 14 amino acids. The germline V gene has CDR1 SEHNR and CDR2 FQNEAQ (reference sequence). The CDR3 bases are TGTGCCAGCCAAAAAACGGGGGTCTACAATGAGCAGTTCTTC. The encoded protein is CASQKTGVYNEQFF.

The chain uses TRBV11-2 and TRBJ2-7; unclear D gene. V lost 6 bases and J lost 3, with 9 bases in between. The CDR3 totals 12 residues. CDR1 is SGHAT and CDR2 is FQNNGV in the germline V gene. As DNA, the CDR3 is TGTGCCAGCAGTTTGCAGGACTACGAGCAGTACTTC. Translation gives CASSLQDYEQYF.

The chain links TRBV6-5 to TRBJ2-1, with 8 bases that match TRBD2. Germline V gene lookup returns CDR1 MNHEY and CDR2 SVGAGI. V shed 2 bases and J 4 bases; nucleotides not matched to a gene: 7. This CDR3 has 16 residues. The CDR3 DNA is TGTGCCAGCAGTTACAAAGGCGGGGGGCCTTACAATGAGCAGTTCTTC. Amino acid sequence: CASSYKGGGPYNEQFF.

To note about this clone: A junction end diverges from the germline sequence, so it may reflect a read error. The chain has TRBV19 and TRBJ1-2, with 7 bases identical to TRBD1. Per the germline V gene, CDR1 is LNHDA and CDR2 is SQIVND (reference sequence). The CDR3 is made up of 13 amino acids. The CDR3 DNA reads as TGTGCCAGTAGTATCATCAGGGGGGACGGCTACATCTTC. The encoded protein is CASSIIRGDGYIF. The full variable domain, completed using reference TRBV19 and TRBJ1-2, is DGGITQSPKYLFRKEGQNVTLSCEQNLNHDAMYWYRQDPGQGLRLIYYSQIVNDFQKGDIAEGYSVSREKKESFPLTVTSAQKNPTAFYLCASSIIRGDGYIFGSGTRLTVV.

The CDR3 loop is CAISEGGAETQYF. In nucleotides, the CDR3 is TGTGCCATCAGTGAGGGGGGGGCAGAGACCCAGTACTTC. The chain couples TRBV10-3 to TRBJ2-5; D may be TRBD2 (7 bases). The CDR3 is made up of 13 amino acids. With 2 bases removed from V and 4 bases from J, the gap between germline ends came to 8 bases. Germline V gene sequence: CDR1 ENHRY, CDR2 SYGVKD.

The chain is built from TRBV5-5 and TRBJ1-1, with D possibly matching TRBD1 (6 bases). Germline values: CDR1 SGHKS, CDR2 YYEKEE (reference sequence). The CDR3 contains 20 residues. Trimming pared 1 base from V and 6 bases from J, leaving 31 bases between. The CDR3 region has the DNA TGTGCCAGCAGCTTGTCCACTCGGCCGACGTCTAGGGGGAGATATGCTGAAGCTTTCTTT. Its protein product is CASSLSTRPTSRGRYAEAFF.

This clone was seen only once. This chain connects TRBV14 to TRBJ1-2; tentative D call: TRBD1 (5 bases). The germline V gene has CDR1 SGHDN and CDR2 FVKESK. Between the trimmed V and J ends, which lost 0 bases and 3 bases, there was a span of 8 bases. This CDR3 has 14 residues. The CDR3 nucleotides are TGTGCCAGCAGCCAAGAGTGGGGGGACTATGGCTACACCTTC. Translated, it gives CASSQEWGDYGYTF.

V is TRBV9 and J is TRBJ2-6; 10 positions match TRBD1. With V trimmed by 4 bases and J by 1 base, 5 bases remained unmatched. The CDR3 consists of 17 residues. Per germline, CDR1 SGDLS and CDR2 YYNGEE. CDR3: CASSPWTGGSGANVLTF. The CDR3 nucleotides are TGTGCCAGCAGCCCCTGGACAGGGGGATCTGGGGCCAACGTCCTGACTTTC.

The rearrangement links TRBV7-2 to TRBJ2-3; D possibly corresponds to TRBD1 (6 bases). The CDR3 runs to 14 residues. Germline CDR1 is SGHTA and CDR2 is FQGNSA. V lost 7 bases and J 2 bases, leaving 13 bases between the germline ends. In DNA form, the CDR3 reads TGTGCCAGCACGAGGGACACCCCCACAGATACGCAGTATTTT. This translates into CASTRDTPTDTQYF.

The chain uses TRBV7-2 and TRBJ2-2; D gene uncertain. CDR1 SGHTA and CDR2 FQGNSA come from the germline V gene. The CDR3 loop spans 13 amino acids. The ends were cut back, 3 bases at V and 6 bases at J, with 8 bases in the middle. The CDR3 nucleotides are TGTGCCAGCAGCTTCTTTAGTTCCGGGGAGCTGTTTTTT. As protein: CASSFFSSGELFF.

This clone was recorded once. This chain uses TRBV28 with TRBJ1-2; no clear D. V lost 6 bases and J 6 bases, leaving 14 bases between the germline ends. This CDR3 is built from 13 residues. Germline CDR1 and CDR2: MDHEN and SYDVKM. CDR3 sequence reads: CASSIVTPDGYTF. In DNA, the CDR3 is TGTGCCAGCAGCATCGTAACACCCGATGGCTACACCTTC.

The chain is built from TRBV5-1 and TRBJ2-1; D is unresolved. Germline V gene data show CDR1 as SGHRS and CDR2 as YFSETQ. This CDR3 has 15 amino acids. Between the trimmed V and J ends, which lost 5 bases and 0 bases, there was a span of 12 bases. The CDR3 spells CASRVRIASYNEQFF. The CDR3 DNA is TGCGCCAGCAGGGTTCGGATAGCCTCCTACAATGAGCAGTTCTTC.

V usage is TRBV28 and J usage is TRBJ1-3, with a weak D call TRBD1 (5 bases). V gave up 5 bases and J gave up 1 base, with 18 bases separating them. In germline, CDR1 is MDHEN, CDR2 SYDVKM. The CDR3 is 17 amino acids. The CDR3 DNA is TGTGCCAGCAGTACTGGGCCGGGACTTGTATCTGGAAACACCATATATTTT. This gives the protein CASSTGPGLVSGNTIYF.

This chain's CDR3 is CASRSGQGAFDGYTF. The CDR3 nucleotides read TGTGCCAGCAGAAGCGGACAGGGGGCGTTCGATGGCTACACCTTC. The chain links TRBV6-5 to TRBJ1-2, with TRBD1 identical over 11 bases. CDR1 is MNHEY, CDR2 SVGAGI, per germline. This CDR3 is 15 amino acids long. Trimming took 6 bases from V and 6 from J; bases not matched to a gene: 9.

The V gene is TRBV19, the J gene TRBJ2-2; no clear D gene. Trimming cost V 3 bases and J 7 bases, with 6 bases left between them. Germline V gives CDR1 LNHDA, CDR2 SQIVND (reference sequence). This CDR3 comprises 12 residues. The DNA for the CDR3 is TGTGCCAGTAGTATCCGTGTCGGGGAGCTGTTTTTT. This codes for CASSIRVGELFF.

V gene TRBV3-1 (or the pseudogene TRBV3-2) combines with J gene TRBJ2-1; 7 bases line up with TRBD1. This CDR3 is built from 14 residues. The germline V gene has CDR1 LGHDT and CDR2 YNNKEL (reference sequence). V lost 3 bases, J lost 9 bases, and 8 bases stayed unmatched. The chain's CDR3 is CASSQPPTGSEQFF. CDR3 DNA sequence: TGTGCCAGCAGCCAGCCCCCGACAGGGAGTGAGCAGTTCTTC.

This chain connects TRBV28 to TRBJ2-2, with TRBD1 identical over 8 bases. With 6 bases clipped from V and 6 bases from J, the junction kept 9 bases outside the gene matches. Germline V CDR1 and CDR2: MDHEN, SYDVKM. The CDR3 sequence is 15 residues long. CDR3 in amino acids: CASSSGGTGSGELFF. Written as DNA, the CDR3 is TGTGCCAGCAGCTCCGGCGGGACAGGCTCCGGGGAGCTGTTTTTT.

V gene TRBV15 combines with J gene TRBJ1-1, with D perhaps TRBD1 (5 bases). The CDR3 has 13 residues. The V end lost 1 base, the J end lost 8 bases, and 11 bases lay between the germline ends. Germline CDR1 is LNHNV and CDR2 is YYDKDF (reference sequence). CDR3 protein: CATSRGGRVEAFF. CDR3 coding DNA: TGTGCCACCAGCAGAGGGGGGAGGGTGGAAGCTTTCTTT.

The chain has TRBV7-9 and TRBJ1-1; TRBD1 agrees at 7 bases. CDR3 length: 14 residues. The germline V gene encodes CDR1 SEHNR and CDR2 FQNEAQ (reference sequence). J was trimmed by 5 bases and V by 5 bases; bases with no gene match: 8. CDR3 loop: CASSQDRVRTEAFF. DNA of the CDR3: TGTGCCAGCAGCCAAGACAGGGTTCGGACTGAAGCTTTCTTT.

J is TRBJ2-7 and V is TRBV5-1; 7 nucleotides align to TRBD2. In germline, CDR1 is SGHRS, CDR2 YFSETQ. This CDR3 comprises 15 residues. Losses at the gene ends were 1 base for V and 2 bases for J; bases not matched to a gene: 6. Here the CDR3 DNA reads TGCGCCAGCAGCTTGAGAGCAGGGAGGGCCTACGAGCAGTACTTC. Encoded protein: CASSLRAGRAYEQYF.

The chain recombines TRBV7-9 with TRBJ1-2; possibly TRBD1 for D (6 bases). From germline, CDR1 is SEHNR and CDR2 FQNEAQ (reference sequence). The CDR3 sequence is 13 residues long. V was shortened by 4 bases and J by 2 bases, with 8 bases between the two germline ends. CDR3: CASSYRANYGYTF. CDR3 nucleotide sequence: TGTGCCAGCAGCTACAGGGCGAACTATGGCTACACCTTC.

This chain links TRBV12-3 or TRBV12-4 with TRBJ1-2; 7 bases match TRBD1. J gave up 5 bases and V 3 bases, and 0 bases lay outside the gene matches. This CDR3 spans 12 amino acids. Written as DNA, the CDR3 is TGTGCCAGCAGTTTGGGACAGTATGGCTACACCTTC. Translating gives CASSLGQYGYTF.

The J gene is TRBJ1-3, the V gene TRBV9; D unresolved. The V end lost 0 bases, the J end lost 1 base, and 8 bases lay between the germline ends. The length of the CDR3 is 15 residues. Looked up from germline, CDR1 is SGDLS and CDR2 is YYNGEE. DNA for the CDR3: TGTGCCAGCAGCGTAGACAGTTTTTCTGGAAACACCATATATTTT. Translation: CASSVDSFSGNTIYF.

This clone was counted a single time. This chain uses TRBV7-2 with TRBJ1-3; the D is unclear. Trimming removed 3 bases from V and 2 bases from J, with 14 bases in between. The CDR3 contains 16 residues. The germline gives CDR1 SGHTA, CDR2 FQGNSA. In DNA form, the CDR3 reads TGTGCCAGCAGCTTGCGGGAGTCGTACCCTGGAAACACCATATATTTT. This encodes CASSLRESYPGNTIYF.